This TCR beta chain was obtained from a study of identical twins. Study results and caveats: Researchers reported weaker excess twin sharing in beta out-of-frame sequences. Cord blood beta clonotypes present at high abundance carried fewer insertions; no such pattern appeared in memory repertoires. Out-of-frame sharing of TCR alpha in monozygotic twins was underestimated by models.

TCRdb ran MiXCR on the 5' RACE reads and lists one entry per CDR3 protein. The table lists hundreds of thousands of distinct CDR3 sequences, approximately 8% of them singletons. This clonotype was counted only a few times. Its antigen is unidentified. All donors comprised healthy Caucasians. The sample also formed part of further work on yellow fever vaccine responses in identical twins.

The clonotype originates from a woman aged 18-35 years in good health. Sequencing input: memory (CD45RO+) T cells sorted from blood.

The CDR3 is CASSQGNQETQYF. CDR3 DNA: TGTGCCAGCAGCCAAGGCAACCAAGAGACCCAGTACTTC. The chain is built from TRBV3-1 and TRBJ2-5, with D uncertain. CDR3 length equals 13 residues. The germline V gene has CDR1 LGHDT and CDR2 YNNKEL (reference sequence). V was pared by 1 base and J by 0 bases, with 3 bases between.